This T cell receptor (beta chain) is from a study of cytomegalovirus exposure and HLA in healthy donors. As for this clone: Its antigen remains unidentified.

PCR employed 60 Vbeta and 13 Jbeta primers. Clones were read by immunoSEQ multiplex PCR, and TCRdb kept only the in-frame ones, dropping some. The sample holds approximately 58,000 clones. Study-wide findings and caveats: Productive rates of about 90% or about 30% were seen for most TCR beta V segments in an earlier analysis.

The origin of this receptor is a man between 18 and 29 years old in good health and CMV-seropositive. Sequencing was carried out using PBMCs.

CDR3 coding DNA: TGCGCCAGCAGCTTGGCGGCGGGAGGATCTTACGAGCAGTACTTC. It yields the protein CASSLAAGGSYEQYF. V gene TRBV5-1 combines with J gene TRBJ2-7; 8 bases agree with TRBD2. Germline V gene lookup returns CDR1 SGHRS and CDR2 YFSETQ. The CDR3 sequence is 15 residues long. Trimming cost V 0 bases and J 4 bases; bases outside gene matches: 6.